Listed below are T cell receptor beta chains from one sample, sequenced in a study of blood T cell repertoires in COVID-19. The table came from immunoSEQ multiplex PCR; TCRdb's copy has only in-frame clones and leaves some out. The table has approximately 290,000 clones, about 93% seen once. The sample taken for sequencing was PBMCs or T cells enriched from blood (not recorded which). The receptors derive from a woman aged 30 to 39 who had recovered from COVID-19. The CDR3 runs from the conserved cysteine through the conserved F or W. The D gene is left open where the match is weak. Size values are once, few and many counts, or a class for expanded clones, and some rows have none.

V gene	clone size	D gene	J gene	CDR3 protein	CDR3 DNA
TRBV28	NA	NA	TRBJ1-5	CASSVGGGNQPQHF	TGTGCCAGCAGTGTTGGAGGGGGCAATCAGCCCCAGCATTTT
TRBV7-2	few	NA	TRBJ2-1	CASSLLLDLRGNEQFF	TGTGCCAGCAGCTTATTACTAGACCTCCGCGGGAATGAGCAGTTCTTC
TRBV7-3	NA	TRBD1	TRBJ2-7	CASSLGQGAYEQYF	TGTGCCAGCAGCTTGGGACAGGGAGCCTACGAGCAGTACTTC
TRBV18	NA	TRBD2	TRBJ2-3	CASSTRGLAGVDTQYF	TGTGCCAGCTCCACCCGCGGACTAGCGGGAGTGGATACGCAGTATTTT
TRBV7-8	NA	NA	TRBJ1-3	CASSLGPNSGNTIYF	TGTGCCAGCAGCTTAGGGCCGAACTCTGGAAACACCATATATTTT
TRBV19	once	TRBD2	TRBJ2-1	CASSMLAGLGYNEQFF	TGTGCCAGTAGTATGCTAGCGGGATTAGGTTACAATGAGCAGTTCTTC
TRBV4-3	once	TRBD2	TRBJ2-1	CASSQALAGGPGDNEQFF	TGCGCCAGCAGCCAAGCCCTAGCGGGAGGGCCGGGGGACAATGAGCAGTTCTTC
TRBV2	once	NA	TRBJ1-1	CASYQSSLNTEAFF	TGTGCCAGCTACCAGTCGTCGTTGAACACTGAAGCTTTCTTT
TRBV20-1	NA	NA	TRBJ1-5	CSASPVVNSNQPQHF	TGCAGTGCTAGTCCGGTTGTCAATAGCAATCAGCCCCAGCATTTT
TRBV24-1	NA	NA	TRBJ2-5	CATSDITGQETQYF	TGTGCCACCAGTGATATCACAGGGCAAGAGACCCAGTACTTC
TRBV14	NA	NA	TRBJ1-1	CASSQETVNTEAFF	TGTGCCAGCAGCCAAGAGACAGTGAACACTGAAGCTTTCTTT
TRBV28	NA	TRBD1	TRBJ1-5	CASSPGQGGNQPQHF	TGTGCCAGCAGTCCGGGACAGGGGGGCAATCAGCCCCAGCATTTT
TRBV4-3	NA	NA	TRBJ1-2	CASSQDRNYGYTF	TGCGCCAGCAGCCAAGATCGTAACTATGGCTACACCTTC
TRBV6-5	NA	TRBD1	TRBJ1-5	CASRRTGSNQPQHF	TGTGCCAGCAGGAGGACAGGAAGCAATCAGCCCCAGCATTTT
TRBV18	NA	NA	TRBJ1-4	CASSPVSATNEKLFF	TGTGCCAGCTCACCCGTCTCAGCAACTAATGAAAAACTGTTTTTT
TRBV7-9	NA	TRBD1	TRBJ2-7	CASSLELGQGSSYEQYF	TGTGCCAGCAGCTTAGAGTTGGGACAGGGCAGCTCCTACGAGCAGTACTTC
TRBV7-6	NA	TRBD1	TRBJ2-3	CASSQPSKGAHTDTQYF	TGTGCCAGCAGCCAACCATCCAAGGGGGCCCACACAGATACGCAGTATTTT
TRBV5-1	NA	NA	TRBJ2-1	CASSSLKTDNEQFF	TGCGCCAGCAGCTCCCTGAAGACAGACAATGAGCAGTTCTTC
TRBV29-1	NA	NA	TRBJ1-3	CSVEVRSGNTIYF	TGCAGCGTTGAGGTGCGGTCTGGAAACACCATATATTTT
TRBV11-3	NA	NA	TRBJ1-1	CASSPRSGMNTEAFF	TGTGCCAGCAGCCCGAGATCTGGTATGAACACTGAAGCTTTCTTT
TRBV24-1	NA	TRBD1	TRBJ2-3	CATSDPPGQGGTDTQYF	TGTGCCACCAGTGATCCCCCTGGACAGGGAGGCACAGATACGCAGTATTTT